One and the same sample provided the 30 T cell receptor beta chains below, sequenced in a study of tumor and adjacent non-tumor tissue in lung cancer. RNA was extracted from bulk tissue without any cell sorting. The normal lung tissue was taken more than 3 cm from the tumor edge. The library came from three nested PCR rounds adapted from ARM-PCR protocols. TCRdb fed the multiplex PCR reads into MiXCR, producing one record per CDR3 protein. Seen here are about 50,000 distinct CDR3 sequences, around three quarters observed once, and the top ten hold 20% to 25%. What was sequenced was distant non-tumor lung tissue. These TCRs come from an older woman with non-small cell lung cancer.

V and J are TRBV29-1 and TRBJ2-2; no firm D call. V was clipped by 6 bases and J by 8 bases, with 13 bases between them. The CDR3 extends over 12 amino acids. Germline V CDR1 and CDR2: SQVTM, ANQGSEA. CDR3 protein: CSVVTGGGELFF. In DNA form, the CDR3 reads TGCAGCGTAGTAACGGGTGGAGGGGAGCTGTTTTTT.

Comment on this clonotype: Being one base from a much bigger clone, this may be a read error. This sequence joins TRBV20-1 and TRBJ1-1; D uncertain. Germline V CDR1 and CDR2: DFQATT, SNEGSKA (reference sequence). The V and J ends lost 4 bases and 5 bases respectively, with 14 bases between them. The CDR3 length is 13 residues. In DNA, the CDR3 is TGCAGTGCTACCCCGGGAGCCAAGACTGAAGCTTTCTTT. Protein: CSATPGAKTEAFF.

This clonotype was detected ten times or more. This chain joins TRBV14 and TRBJ1-1; 10 bases line up with TRBD1. The CDR3 has 17 residues. Germline V lookup: CDR1 SGHDN, CDR2 FVKESK. Trimming removed 0 bases from V and 0 bases from J; junction bases left unmatched: 4. The CDR3 loop is CASSQDLGTGVNTEAFF. The CDR3 DNA reads as TGTGCCAGCAGCCAAGACTTAGGGACAGGGGTGAACACTGAAGCTTTCTTT. Supplemented by reference TRBV14 and TRBJ1-1, the full variable domain reads EAGVTQFPSHSVIEKGQTVTLRCDPISGHDNLYWYRRVMGKEIKFLLHFVKESKQDESGMPNNRFLAERTGGTYSTLKVQPAELEDSGVYFCASSQDLGTGVNTEAFFGQGTRLTVV.

On this clonotype: The conserved phenylalanine or tryptophan is not found at the CDR3 terminus, so this likely reflects a read error. CDR3 region: CVSSGTNYGYTL. As DNA, the CDR3 is TGTGTCAGCTCGGGCACGAACTATGGCTACACCTTA. The genes are TRBV6-5 and TRBJ1-2; D is uncertain. The CDR3 runs 12 residues. Germline loops: CDR1 MNHEY, CDR2 SVGAGI.

With regard to this clonotype: At one of its ends the junction is not consistent with the germline gene, which may arise from a read error. CDR3 protein: CASNPAGNSNQSQHF. The CDR3 coding sequence is TGCGCCAGCAACCCAGCCGGGAATAGCAATCAGTCCCAGCATTTT. This sequence joins TRBV4-1 and TRBJ1-5; D not resolved. Germline CDR1 is MGHRA and CDR2 is YSYEKL. The CDR3 covers 15 residues.

This clonotype occurred many times. The V gene is TRBV28, the J gene TRBJ1-2; maybe TRBD1 (5 bases). Trimming removed 3 bases at V and 4 bases at J, with 12 bases between. The CDR3 loop spans 14 amino acids. The germline gives CDR1 MDHEN, CDR2 SYDVKM. CDR3 protein: CASSLSRASYGYTF. DNA for the CDR3: TGTGCCAGCAGTTTGAGCAGGGCCAGCTATGGCTACACCTTC.

This clonotype occurred once. This clone may be a read error of a much larger clone one base away. V gene TRBV11-2 combines with J gene TRBJ2-7; 7 bases map to TRBD2. The V segment lost 5 bases and the J segment 2 bases; nucleotides outside the gene matches: 6. This CDR3 spans 14 amino acids. The germline V gene has CDR1 SGHAT and CDR2 FQNNGV. CDR3: CASSIYREAYEQYF. Written as DNA, the CDR3 is TGTGCCAGCAGCATATATCGGGAGGCCTACGAGCAGTACTTC. The variable domain in full, completed from reference TRBV11-2 and TRBJ2-7, reads EAGVAQSPRYKIIEKRQSVAFWCNPISGHATLYWYQQILGQGPKLLIQFQNNGVVDDSQLPKDRFSAERLKGVDSTLKIQPAKLEDSAVYLCASSIYREAYEQYFGPGTRLTVT.

Comments on this clonotype: A much larger clone differs by one base, so this may be a read error. The rearrangement links TRBV6-2 or TRBV6-3 to TRBJ1-2, with D possibly matching TRBD1 (5 bases). The V end was cut by 7 bases, the J end by 9 bases, with 18 bases between. Per germline, CDR1 MNHEY and CDR2 SVGEGT. This CDR3 has 13 residues. The CDR3 DNA reads TGTGCCAGCATCGGCAGGGAAGACTCTAGCTACACCTTC. Protein product: CASIGREDSSYTF.

The chain carries TRBV11-2 and TRBJ2-5, with 11 bases that match TRBD1. Unmatched junction bases numbered 11, after V lost 4 bases and J lost 10 bases. The germline V gene has CDR1 SGHAT and CDR2 FQNNGV. CDR3 size: 15 residues. The CDR3 nucleotides read TGTGCCAGCAGCTCCGGACAGGGGGCACCTGGGAGCCAGTACTTC. It yields the protein CASSSGQGAPGSQYF.

To note about this clonotype: The junction differs from germline at one of its ends, possibly a read error. This rearrangement joins TRBV12-3 or TRBV12-4 to TRBJ2-3; 8 positions agree with TRBD1. The CDR3 loop spans 16 amino acids. The CDR3: CASNSTGTGATDMQYF. For the CDR3, the DNA is TGTGCCAGCAATTCAACCGGGACAGGAGCGACAGATATGCAGTATTTT.

V is TRBV4-2 and J is TRBJ1-1; the D gene is possibly TRBD1 (6 bases). The germline gives CDR1 LGHNA, CDR2 YNFKEQ. The CDR3 covers 15 residues. Trimming left V 10 bases short and J 4 bases short, with 22 bases between. The CDR3 nucleotides are TGTGCCAACCGCCAAGATGGGGGGCTTGGCACTGAAGCTTTCTTT. Translating it yields CANRQDGGLGTEAFF.

A note on this clonotype: In this CDR3 the conserved last residue, phenylalanine or tryptophan, is missing, so a read error is likely. V and J are TRBV4-2 and TRBJ1-2; tentative D call: TRBD1 (5 bases). This CDR3 has 15 residues. Germline V gene data show CDR1 as LGHNA and CDR2 as YNFKEQ. Deletions cut 3 bases from V and 0 bases from J, with 11 bases between. CDR3 protein: CASSHNGTSNYGYTL. The DNA for the CDR3 is TGTGCCAGCAGCCATAACGGGACCTCTAACTATGGCTACACCTTA.

This chain joins TRBV30 and TRBJ2-1; D may be TRBD2 (5 bases). The V gene's germline CDR1 is GTSNPN and CDR2 SVGIG (reference sequence). The length of the CDR3 is 16 residues. V was cut by 6 bases and J by 6 bases, with 24 bases left in between. CDR3 amino acids: CACPLTQAVGFNEQFF. The DNA for the CDR3 is TGTGCCTGCCCCCTTACCCAAGCGGTAGGATTCAATGAGCAGTTCTTC.

Worth noting for this clonotype: Its ends do not fully match the called genes, so a read error is possible. This sequence joins TRBV12-3 or TRBV12-4 and TRBJ1-5; perhaps TRBD1 as D (5 bases). The CDR3 consists of 13 residues. The CDR3 region is CVSSTSGQGAQRF. CDR3 DNA sequence: TGTGTCAGCAGCACCTCCGGGCAAGGGGCCCAGCGTTTT.

A note on this clonotype: The conserved phenylalanine or tryptophan normally closing the CDR3 is absent here, so this likely arose from a read error. The DNA is left out, because the CDR3 cannot be placed on it with certainty; the CDR3 is given as TCRdb lists it. This chain uses TRBV20-1 with TRBJ2-1. The CDR3 has 13 residues if both end residues are counted. Per germline, CDR1 DFQATT and CDR2 SNEGSKA (reference sequence). The CDR3 reads CSARALMNSEQFL.

In regard to this clonotype: A read error may account for a junction end that differs from germline. J is TRBJ2-2 and V is TRBV4-2, with 8 bases aligning to TRBD1. From germline, CDR1 is LGHNA and CDR2 YNFKEQ. This CDR3 is 16 amino acids long. In nucleotides, the CDR3 is TGTGCCAGCAGCGCGGAGGGACAGGCGAACACCGGGAAACTGTTTTTC. Its protein product is CASSAEGQANTGKLFF.

Notes on this clonotype: One end of the junction fails to match germline, which may point to a read error. V is TRBV6-1 and J is TRBJ2-1; TRBD2 matches at 8 bases. This CDR3 comprises 15 residues. Germline V CDR1 and CDR2: MNHNS, SASEGT. CDR3 in amino acids: CASKLGLVGYNEQSF. CDR3 nucleotide sequence: TGTGCCAGCAAACTGGGACTAGTGGGTTACAATGAGCAGTCCTTC.

Worth noting for this clonotype: The junction does not match germline at one end; this may be a read error. The chain employs TRBV6-5 and TRBJ2-5, with D perhaps assigned TRBD1 or TRBD2 (5 bases each). This CDR3 is built from 14 residues. CDR1 is MNHEY and CDR2 is SVGAGI in the germline V gene. CDR3 bases: TGTGCCAACAGTGCTCAGGGAGAGGAAGAGACCCATTGCTTC. The encoded protein is CANSAQGEEETHCF.

Regarding this clonotype: At one end the junction does not follow the germline gene, possibly because of a read error. This chain links TRBV28 with TRBJ2-3; no reliable D call. Germline loops: CDR1 MDHEN, CDR2 SYDVKM. This CDR3 contains 13 residues. Here the CDR3 reads CATKGVRPDMQYF. The CDR3 DNA follows: TGTGCCACCAAAGGTGTCAGGCCAGATATGCAGTATTTT. Variable domain in full (rest from reference TRBV28 and TRBJ2-3): DVKVTQSSRYLVKRTGEKVFLECVQDMDHENMFWYRQDPGLGLRLIYFSYDVKMKEKGDIPEGYSVSREKKERFSLILESASTNQTSMYLCATKGVRPDMQYFGPGTRLTVL.

By frequency in the sample, this clonotype is medium-sized. CDR3 nucleotides: TGCAGCGTTCTGGGGGCAAGTGGTTACGAGCAGTACTTC. Protein product: CSVLGASGYEQYF. The chain recombines TRBV29-1 with TRBJ2-7, with D perhaps matching TRBD1 (6 bases). The CDR3 has 13 residues. V dropped 5 bases and J dropped 4 bases, with 15 bases sitting between them. CDR1 and CDR2 from the germline V gene are SQVTM and ANQGSEA.

On this clonotype itself: A junction boundary mismatches the germline segment, possibly from a read error. The chain is built from TRBV6-2 or TRBV6-3 and TRBJ2-7; D ambiguous. This CDR3 spans 14 amino acids. Per germline, CDR1 MNHEY and CDR2 SVGEGT. The DNA for the CDR3 is TGTGCAAGCAGTTACGAAGGGATAGCATACGAGCAGTACTTC. It codes for CASSYEGIAYEQYF.

Turning to this clonotype: A junction end diverges from the germline sequence, so it may reflect a read error. This chain links TRBV6-6 with TRBJ2-2; D may be TRBD2 (6 bases). Per germline, CDR1 MNHNY and CDR2 SVGAGI (reference sequence). This CDR3 region has 14 residues. The DNA of the CDR3 is TGTGCCAACAATTACCGGACGAACACCGGGGGGCTGTTTTTT. It translates to CANNYRTNTGGLFF.

Comments on this clonotype: It is likely a read error, because the conserved phenylalanine at the end of the CDR3 is missing. The chain couples TRBV29-1 to TRBJ1-1, with D unresolved. In germline, CDR1 is SQVTM, CDR2 ANQGSEA. Deletions cut 6 bases from V and 1 base from J, with 9 bases between. This CDR3 is built from 12 residues. CDR3 nucleotide sequence: TGCAGCGTGGTCCCAGGGAACACTGAAGCTTTCTCT. This codes for CSVVPGNTEAFS.

The chain employs TRBV10-2 and TRBJ2-2; 7 nucleotides align to TRBD1. The CDR3 runs to 19 residues. V was pared by 4 bases and J by 10 bases, with 24 bases of the junction left unmatched. CDR1 is WSHSY, CDR2 SAAADI, per germline. CDR3 bases: TGCGCCAGCAGTGGCCGAGTGACCGACAGGGTTTACTTCGCCGTGGAGCTGTTTTTT. The encoded protein is CASSGRVTDRVYFAVELFF.

This clonotype was picked up one time. The germline gene is not matched at one end of the junction; a read error may be the cause. This chain connects TRBV6-1 to TRBJ2-5; possibly TRBD1 for D (6 bases). The germline gives CDR1 MNHNS, CDR2 SASEGT. The CDR3 loop spans 14 amino acids. The CDR3 spells CASSTGQRGETQYF. The CDR3 DNA reads TGTGCCAGCAGTACTGGACAGAGGGGAGAGACTCAGTACTTC.

About this clonotype: The germline gene is not matched at one end of the junction; a read error may be the cause. This chain links TRBV11-2 with TRBJ1-5; D not resolved. This CDR3 contains 13 residues. CDR1 and CDR2 from the germline V gene are SGHAT and FQNNGV. The CDR3 sequence: CVSSYHSNQSQHF. The CDR3, as DNA: TGTGTCAGTAGCTATCATAGCAATCAGTCCCAGCATTTT.

A word on this clonotype: An end of the junction does not agree with germline; a read error may underlie this. V is TRBV20-1 and J is TRBJ2-1, with 13 bases lining up with TRBD2. Germline CDR1 reads DFQATT; CDR2 reads SNEGSKA (reference sequence). This CDR3 is built from 15 residues. Here the CDR3 reads CSASPGLAGMLEQSF. The CDR3 DNA is TGCAGTGCCAGCCCGGGACTAGCGGGAATGCTTGAGCAGTCCTTC.

The J gene is TRBJ2-5, the V gene TRBV12-3 or TRBV12-4, with 7 bases lining up with TRBD2. This CDR3 has 15 amino acids. V shed 5 bases, J shed 6 bases, and the junction held 12 bases outside the gene matches. CDR3: CASSPYGGSGKTQYF. DNA of the CDR3: TGTGCCAGCAGTCCCTACGGCGGGAGTGGGAAGACCCAGTACTTC.

This clonotype has a handful of counts. The CDR3 DNA sequence: TGCAGCGTTGATCTCGTTAGAGGGGGTCTGGAGACCCAGTACTTC. This gives the protein CSVDLVRGGLETQYF. The chain combines TRBV29-1 with TRBJ2-5, with D perhaps matching TRBD1 (6 bases). The CDR3 is 15 amino acids. V gave up 3 bases and J gave up 5 bases, with 19 bases separating them. Germline-derived CDR1 and CDR2 are SQVTM and ANQGSEA.

Comments on this clonotype: No conserved phenylalanine or tryptophan ends this CDR3, so it is likely a read error. The DNA is left out, because the CDR3 cannot be placed on it with certainty; the CDR3 is given as TCRdb lists it. This sequence joins TRBV11-2 and TRBJ2-7; the table's TRBD2 call for D was not verified on the DNA. CDR1 is SGHAT and CDR2 is FQNNGV in the germline V gene. The CDR3 spans 13 amino acids, including both terminal residues. CDR3 sequence: CASSQEPAGSEYL.